Listed below are T cell receptor beta chains from one sample, sequenced in a study of T cells in Graves' hyperthyroidism and ophthalmopathy. TCRdb reprocessed the multiplex PCR reads with MiXCR, giving one entry per CDR3 protein. This table has about 380,000 distinct CDR3 sequences, approximately 18% appearing once. Sample: blood. Receptors originate from a man aged 18 to 29 with Graves' ophthalmopathy. Both conserved end residues are part of each CDR3. A D gene is named only where the DNA matches it firmly. Only some rows state a clone size, as once, few, many or a class for expanded clones.

V gene: TRBV27
clone size: many
J gene: TRBJ1-2
D gene: TRBD1
CDR3 protein: CASSFQGARGYTF
CDR3 DNA: TGTGCCAGCAGTTTTCAGGGGGCGCGAGGCTACACCTTC

V gene: TRBV11-2
clone size: many
J gene: TRBJ2-1
D gene: TRBD2
CDR3 protein: CASSRLAGSYNEQFF
CDR3 DNA: TGTGCCAGCAGCCGCCTAGCGGGCTCCTACAATGAGCAGTTCTTC

V gene: TRBV12-3/TRBV12-4
clone size: .
J gene: TRBJ2-7
D gene: TRBD2
CDR3 protein: CASSVTSGNLDEQYF
CDR3 DNA: TGTGCCAGCAGTGTGACTAGCGGGAATCTCGACGAGCAGTACTTC

V gene: TRBV18
clone size: .
J gene: TRBJ1-1
D gene: .
CDR3 protein: CASSHALTTGFNTEAFF
CDR3 DNA: TGTGCCAGCTCACACGCCCTTACCACAGGGTTCAACACTGAAGCTTTCTTT

V gene: TRBV7-9
clone size: many
J gene: TRBJ2-3
D gene: .
CDR3 protein: CALSSRVETPSPTQYF
CDR3 DNA: TGTGCCCTATCTTCGAGGGTGGAGACTCCCTCTCCTACGCAGTATTTT

V gene: TRBV2
clone size: many
J gene: TRBJ1-1
D gene: TRBD1
CDR3 protein: CASAHRDRGLEAFF
CDR3 DNA: TGTGCCAGCGCCCACCGGGACAGGGGGCTTGAAGCTTTCTTT

V gene: TRBV25-1
clone size: .
J gene: TRBJ2-1
D gene: .
CDR3 protein: CASSDDRSSYNEQFF
CDR3 DNA: TGTGCCAGCAGTGACGACCGGAGCTCCTACAATGAGCAGTTCTTC

V gene: TRBV28
clone size: many
J gene: TRBJ2-3
D gene: .
CDR3 protein: CASRPGSLGADTQYF
CDR3 DNA: TGTGCCAGCAGACCAGGGTCCCTGGGGGCAGATACGCAGTATTTT

V gene: TRBV29-1
clone size: .
J gene: TRBJ1-2
D gene: .
CDR3 protein: CSVPQTGNYGYTF
CDR3 DNA: TGCAGCGTTCCTCAAACAGGGAACTATGGCTACACCTTC

V gene: TRBV7-9
clone size: many
J gene: TRBJ1-2
D gene: .
CDR3 protein: CASSPNRENYGYTF
CDR3 DNA: TGTGCCAGCAGCCCTAATAGGGAGAACTATGGCTACACCTTC

V gene: TRBV5-1
clone size: .
J gene: TRBJ2-3
D gene: .
CDR3 protein: CASSFSRDSTDTQYF
CDR3 DNA: TGCGCCAGCAGCTTTTCCCGGGACAGCACAGATACGCAGTATTTT

V gene: TRBV6-5
clone size: .
J gene: TRBJ2-6
D gene: TRBD1
CDR3 protein: CASSYFGTGDSGANVLTF
CDR3 DNA: TGTGCCAGCAGTTACTTCGGGACAGGGGACTCTGGGGCCAACGTCCTGACTTTC

V gene: TRBV5-1
clone size: few
J gene: TRBJ1-2
D gene: TRBD1
CDR3 protein: CASHDRGYGYTF
CDR3 DNA: TGCGCCAGCCACGACAGGGGCTATGGCTACACCTTC

V gene: TRBV18
clone size: many
J gene: TRBJ1-1
D gene: .
CDR3 protein: CASEDQGRAEAFF
CDR3 DNA: TGTGCCAGCGAAGACCAGGGGAGGGCTGAAGCTTTCTTT

V gene: TRBV2
clone size: few
J gene: TRBJ2-3
D gene: .
CDR3 protein: CASTPVGATDTQYF
CDR3 DNA: TGTGCCAGCACCCCAGTCGGGGCCACAGATACGCAGTATTTT

V gene: TRBV27
clone size: few
J gene: TRBJ2-7
D gene: .
CDR3 protein: CASSLGRIYEQYF
CDR3 DNA: TGTGCCAGCAGTTTAGGACGGATCTACGAGCAGTACTTC

V gene: TRBV4-2
clone size: .
J gene: TRBJ1-2
D gene: .
CDR3 protein: CASSQVAASNYGYTF
CDR3 DNA: TGTGCCAGCAGCCAAGTCGCGGCTTCTAACTATGGCTACACCTTC

V gene: TRBV6-5
clone size: .
J gene: TRBJ1-5
D gene: TRBD1
CDR3 protein: CASSYSFSGQGGQPQHF
CDR3 DNA: TGTGCCAGCAGTTACTCGTTTTCTGGACAGGGTGGTCAGCCCCAGCATTTT

V gene: TRBV5-1
clone size: .
J gene: TRBJ2-2
D gene: .
CDR3 protein: CPSSWGTGELFF
CDR3 DNA: TGCCCCAGCAGCTGGGGGACCGGGGAGCTGTTTTTT

V gene: TRBV6-2/TRBV6-3
clone size: many
J gene: TRBJ2-1
D gene: .
CDR3 protein: CASKPFLSYNEQFF
CDR3 DNA: TGTGCCAGCAAACCTTTCCTCTCCTACAATGAGCAGTTCTTC

V gene: TRBV20-1
clone size: many
J gene: TRBJ1-1
D gene: .
CDR3 protein: CSGMGSSNTEAFF
CDR3 DNA: TGCAGTGGTATGGGTTCTTCGAACACTGAAGCTTTCTTT

V gene: TRBV7-2
clone size: .
J gene: TRBJ2-2
D gene: TRBD2
CDR3 protein: CASRTSGNTGELFF
CDR3 DNA: TGTGCCAGCAGAACTAGCGGTAACACCGGGGAGCTGTTTTTT

V gene: TRBV25-1
clone size: few
J gene: TRBJ2-7
D gene: .
CDR3 protein: CASSDLPRDTLRRDEQYF
CDR3 DNA: TGTGCCAGCAGTGACCTCCCCCGGGACACCTTACGAAGAGACGAGCAGTACTTC

V gene: TRBV19
clone size: .
J gene: TRBJ2-1
D gene: .
CDR3 protein: CASSRDRLREQFF
CDR3 DNA: TGTGCCAGTAGCCGCGACAGATTACGTGAGCAGTTCTTC

V gene: TRBV11-2
clone size: many
J gene: TRBJ2-1
D gene: .
CDR3 protein: CASSLPGSTNNEQFF
CDR3 DNA: TGTGCCAGCAGCTTACCGGGATCTACTAACAATGAGCAGTTCTTC

V gene: TRBV12-3/TRBV12-4
clone size: many
J gene: TRBJ1-1
D gene: .
CDR3 protein: CASSPSQHNTEAFF
CDR3 DNA: TGTGCCAGCAGCCCCTCGCAGCATAACACTGAAGCTTTCTTT

V gene: TRBV5-5
clone size: .
J gene: TRBJ2-5
D gene: TRBD2
CDR3 protein: CASSSLAGVVMETQYF
CDR3 DNA: TGTGCCAGCAGCTCACTAGCGGGAGTAGTAATGGAGACCCAGTACTTC

V gene: TRBV7-3
clone size: .
J gene: TRBJ2-2
D gene: .
CDR3 protein: CASSLGSPTNTGELFF
CDR3 DNA: TGTGCCAGCAGCCTGGGGAGTCCCACGAACACCGGGGAGCTGTTTTTT

V gene: TRBV6-1
clone size: many
J gene: TRBJ2-5
D gene: .
CDR3 protein: CASSEYRGETQYF
CDR3 DNA: TGTGCCAGCAGTGAATATAGGGGAGAGACCCAGTACTTC

V gene: TRBV5-4
clone size: .
J gene: TRBJ2-7
D gene: .
CDR3 protein: CASSLDGVAYEQYF
CDR3 DNA: TGTGCCAGCAGCCTAGACGGGGTTGCCTACGAGCAGTACTTC

V gene: TRBV20-1
clone size: many
J gene: TRBJ2-7
D gene: .
CDR3 protein: CSATHPVGREQYF
CDR3 DNA: TGCAGTGCTACCCACCCTGTTGGGCGGGAGCAGTACTTC

V gene: TRBV28
clone size: many
J gene: TRBJ1-5
D gene: .
CDR3 protein: CASSFQGYGLIHQPQHF
CDR3 DNA: TGTGCCAGCAGTTTCCAGGGTTATGGATTGATACATCAGCCCCAGCATTTT

V gene: TRBV27
clone size: many
J gene: TRBJ1-1
D gene: .
CDR3 protein: CASSFLQGVTEAFF
CDR3 DNA: TGTGCCAGCAGTTTTCTACAGGGTGTCACTGAAGCTTTCTTT

V gene: TRBV6-4
clone size: .
J gene: TRBJ2-3
D gene: .
CDR3 protein: CASSDSRSHTYTQYF
CDR3 DNA: TGTGCCAGCAGTGACTCGAGATCCCATACCTATACGCAGTATTTT

V gene: TRBV20-1
clone size: many
J gene: TRBJ1-1
D gene: TRBD1
CDR3 protein: CSAIGTGMNTEAFF
CDR3 DNA: TGCAGTGCTATCGGGACAGGGATGAACACTGAAGCTTTCTTT

V gene: TRBV5-1
clone size: many
J gene: TRBJ2-7
D gene: .
CDR3 protein: CASSPPGGGDEQYF
CDR3 DNA: TGCGCCAGCAGCCCCCCCGGCGGGGGCGACGAGCAGTACTTC

V gene: TRBV3-1
clone size: few
J gene: TRBJ1-1
D gene: TRBD1
CDR3 protein: CASSQGGQGGDTEAFF
CDR3 DNA: TGTGCCAGCAGCCAAGGGGGTCAGGGGGGTGACACTGAAGCTTTCTTT

V gene: TRBV6-2/TRBV6-3
clone size: .
J gene: TRBJ1-5
D gene: .
CDR3 protein: CASSYSYDQPQHF
CDR3 DNA: TGTGCCAGCAGTTACTCGTATGATCAGCCCCAGCATTTT

V gene: TRBV18
clone size: .
J gene: TRBJ1-6
D gene: TRBD1
CDR3 protein: CASSPTGTGVNSPLHF
CDR3 DNA: TGTGCCAGCTCACCGACCGGGACAGGGGTTAATTCACCCCTCCACTTT

V gene: TRBV28
clone size: .
J gene: TRBJ1-2
D gene: .
CDR3 protein: CAWLRGGYGYTF
CDR3 DNA: TGTGCCTGGCTTAGGGGAGGCTATGGCTACACCTTC

V gene: TRBV10-3
clone size: .
J gene: TRBJ1-1
D gene: .
CDR3 protein: CAIKDDTEAFF
CDR3 DNA: TGTGCCATCAAGGATGACACTGAAGCTTTCTTT

V gene: TRBV27
clone size: few
J gene: TRBJ1-6
D gene: .
CDR3 protein: CASSPGDPEWGNSPLHF
CDR3 DNA: TGTGCCAGCAGTCCCGGGGACCCTGAATGGGGTAATTCACCCCTCCACTTT

V gene: TRBV12-3/TRBV12-4
clone size: .
J gene: TRBJ2-5
D gene: .
CDR3 protein: CASSLTNLKQETQYF
CDR3 DNA: TGTGCCAGCAGTTTAACGAACCTCAAACAAGAGACCCAGTACTTC

V gene: TRBV7-9
clone size: few
J gene: TRBJ1-6
D gene: .
CDR3 protein: CASSLLFGGESPLHF
CDR3 DNA: TGTGCCAGCAGTCTTCTTTTCGGGGGCGAGTCACCCCTCCACTTT

V gene: TRBV11-2
clone size: .
J gene: TRBJ1-2
D gene: TRBD1
CDR3 protein: CASSTRDRVDYGYTF
CDR3 DNA: TGTGCCAGCAGCACCCGGGACAGGGTTGACTATGGCTACACCTTC

V gene: TRBV20-1
clone size: few
J gene: TRBJ2-7
D gene: TRBD1
CDR3 protein: CSGQGSLYEQYF
CDR3 DNA: TGCAGTGGACAGGGGAGTTTGTACGAGCAGTACTTC